In this sample, the clone carrying this TCR beta chain turned up a few times. These data come from a study of T cells after yellow fever vaccination. About the study: Low-cell-number fractions were prepared with SMART-Seq v4 Ultra Low Input.

Template switching by 5'RACE produced TCR cDNA, adding a universal primer site and UMIs. TCRdb re-analysed the 5' RACE reads in MiXCR, keeping a single row per CDR3 protein. This sample carries under 600,000 distinct CDR3 sequences, 21% of them seen once, and the ten largest clones take about 16%. The sample in question was PBMCs, obtained about 20 days after the first yellow fever vaccination. This sequence originates from a man between 18 and 35 years old who received the YFV17D yellow fever vaccine.

In nucleotides, the CDR3 is TGTGCCAGCAGCGCCCAGGGGGCTCTGGCTTTCTTT. It codes for CASSAQGALAFF. V gene TRBV7-2 combines with J gene TRBJ1-1; 8 nucleotides agree with TRBD1. V gave up 5 bases and J gave up 11 bases; unmatched junction bases: 7. Looked up from germline, CDR1 is SGHTA and CDR2 is FQGNSA. The CDR3 totals 12 residues.